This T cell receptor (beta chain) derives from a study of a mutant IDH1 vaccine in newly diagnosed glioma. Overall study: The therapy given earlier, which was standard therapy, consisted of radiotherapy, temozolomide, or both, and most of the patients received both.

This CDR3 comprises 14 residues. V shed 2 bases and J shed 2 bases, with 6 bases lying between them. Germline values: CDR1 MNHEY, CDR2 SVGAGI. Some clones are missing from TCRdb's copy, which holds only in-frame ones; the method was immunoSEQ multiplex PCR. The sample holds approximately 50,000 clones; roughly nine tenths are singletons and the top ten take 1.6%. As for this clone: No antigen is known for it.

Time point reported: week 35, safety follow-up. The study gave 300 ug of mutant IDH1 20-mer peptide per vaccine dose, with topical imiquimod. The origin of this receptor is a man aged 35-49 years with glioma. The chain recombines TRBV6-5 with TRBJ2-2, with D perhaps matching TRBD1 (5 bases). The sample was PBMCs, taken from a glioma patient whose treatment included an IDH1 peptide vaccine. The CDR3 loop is CASSYTGNTGELFF. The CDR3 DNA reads TGTGCCAGCAGTTACACAGGAAACACCGGGGAGCTGTTTTTT.